One TCR beta chain is described in this entry. The sample comes from a study of technical replicates of blood from a few donors. CDR1 and CDR2 (germline): LGHNA, YNFKEQ. The CDR3 runs to 15 residues. Trimming took off 1 base at V and 3 bases at J, with 9 bases between the two ends. Sequenced by immunoSEQ multiplex PCR; TCRdb stores in-frame clones only, minus some. Among more than 90,000 clones listed, about 96% were seen once. The sequence derives from a human donor in good health. The sequenced material came from T cells isolated from PBMCs. The chain joins TRBV4-2 to TRBJ2-2; D may be TRBD1 (5 bases). This chain's CDR3 is CASSQAVGDTGELFF. The CDR3 nucleotides are TGTGCCAGCAGCCAAGCGGTAGGGGACACCGGGGAGCTGTTTTTT.